This T cell receptor beta chain was identified in a study of blood T cells in healthy people across ages (dated by TCRdb to between 2014 and 2016). Looking at the study overall: In model experiments, template switching captured roughly one uniquely barcoded TCR beta cDNA molecule for every two T cells. The donors were split into four age groups: young (average 16 years), middle-aged (over 35), aged (62) and long-lived (roughly 86). Donors of different ages were randomly distributed across sequencing lanes to avoid experimental bias. The study measured age-related changes in TCR beta repertoire diversity using deep sequencing normalized with unique cDNA molecular identifiers. For two donors (one aged 18 to 30 and one aged 80 or older), the study analyzed two additional independent replicas of 1 million unique cDNA reads from the same blood draw. The paper's findings and limits, for the study overall: The long-lived group showed more naive CD4+ T cells, fewer expanded clones and increased TCR diversity than the aged group, suggesting age selection. As age increased, observed TCR beta diversity per million T cells dropped in a roughly linear way, and a significant reduction was already evident by age 40. Because donor CMV infection status was unknown, age-related changes in expanded clonotypes were potentially confounded. Observed TCR beta diversity correlated strongly with the percentage of naive T cells measured by flow cytometry. Estimates of total diversity based on one million sequenced T cells were regarded as lower bounds and as underestimates. Bulk unsorted PBMC profiling prevented conclusive comparison of naive and antigen-experienced compartments.

The donors were 40 or so Caucasian individuals from Russia, aged 6 to 90 years, who were systemically healthy. Each donor gave 9.5 to 10 milliliters of peripheral blood, drawn into EDTA-treated Vacutainer tubes. Ficoll-Paque density-gradient centrifugation was used to isolate PBMCs, with at least 6.5 million per sample. Total RNA, at least 6 micrograms per sample, was extracted from PBMCs with Trizol reagent. For every donor, an aliquot of PBMCs went through flow cytometry to measure the percentages of naive CD45RAhigh/CD27high T cells. In this sample, this clonotype turned up a few times. Its recognized antigen is unknown. Base qualities are not at hand, and no much larger clone is one base apart. Library creation used 5' RACE. TCRdb shows the sequencer as Illumina HiSeq 2500. A second roughly 6 to 12 cycle PCR used a sample-barcoded 5' primer and a J-beta primer mix. Each TCR beta cDNA molecule received a unique molecular identifier from a template-switch 5' adaptor carrying 12 random nucleotides. Each sample yielded at least 3 million CDR3-containing paired-end reads. All of the RNA was converted into first-strand cDNA using the Mint cDNA synthesis kit, with a TRBC-specific oligonucleotide serving as the primer. All cDNA was treated with uracil-DNA glycosylase and then went through a first 18-cycle PCR with the universal primers M1SS and BC2_uni_R. On the authors' methods: For normalization, 1 million high-quality reads were randomly selected from each sample, with every read carrying a distinct molecular identifier. Reads sharing molecular identifiers were discarded rather than binned into consensus sequences. MiTCR, set to a Q25 quality threshold and the strictest error-elimination algorithm, was used for CDR3 identification, clonotype clustering and error correction. A nonparametric unseen species model using Euler transformation provided a lower-bound estimate of total TCR beta diversity. The raw public data were reprocessed by TCRdb itself: fastp quality trimming at Q25, MiXCR clonotype calling, in-frame beta chains only. One record per CDR3 amino acid sequence lists the most common genes and DNA. TCRdb's processing, not the study's, gives the V and J calls here. Present in this sample are over a million distinct CDR3 sequences, roughly 59% of which were seen just once. The biggest ten clones account for 5.5% to 8% of the sample.

The CDR3 holds 15 amino acids from the cysteine to the phenylalanine. CDR3 DNA is the only sequence kept; it has 45 bases, read in frame from the first base. The junction shows trimming of 5 bases on V and 0 bases on J, and the gene matches do not reach 6 bases of it. Here the chain combines TRBV12-3 or TRBV12-4 and TRBJ2-7; a stretch of 8 junction bases matches TRBD2. The receptor's source is a man aged 18 to 30 in good health. The specimen was blood. The nucleotides read TGTGCCAGCAGTACATCTAGCGGGTCCTCCTACGAGCAGTACTTC. The encoded protein is CASSTSSGSSYEQYF.